One sample yielded the 4 T cell receptor beta chains listed below, sequenced in a study of CD4 T cells in relation to SARS-CoV-2 and coronaviruses. Generated by immunoSEQ multiplex PCR, the TCRdb table keeps only in-frame clones and is missing some. The repertoire has approximately 41,000 clones, nearly 85% of them found once; the top ten carry around 1.2%. Their cognate antigens are unknown. Source material: naive CD4+ T cells from PBMCs, cultured in vitro. The subset is: naive CD4+ T cells isolated by negative enrichment. These receptors were collected from an adult with COVID-19.

The chain recombines TRBV28 with TRBJ2-7; 8 bases map to TRBD1. This CDR3 contains 16 residues. CDR1 and CDR2 (germline): MDHEN, SYDVKM. V shed 7 bases and J 7 bases; nucleotides not matched to a gene: 18. This CDR3 reads CASIGEVQGALGEQYF. The CDR3 DNA sequence: TGTGCCAGCATTGGGGAGGTCCAGGGGGCCCTGGGTGAGCAGTACTTC. The full variable domain, completed using reference TRBV28 and TRBJ2-7, is DVKVTQSSRYLVKRTGEKVFLECVQDMDHENMFWYRQDPGLGLRLIYFSYDVKMKEKGDIPEGYSVSREKKERFSLILESASTNQTSMYLCASIGEVQGALGEQYFGPGTRLTVT.

The CDR3 DNA sequence: TGTGCCAGCAGCTCCGCCGGACTAGCGGGATTGAATGAGCAGTTCTTC. The encoded protein is CASSSAGLAGLNEQFF. This sequence joins TRBV7-2 and TRBJ2-1; 12 bases match TRBD2. Germline V gene lookup returns CDR1 SGHTA and CDR2 FQGNSA. The CDR3 is made up of 16 amino acids. V was clipped by 4 bases and J by 7 bases; unmatched bases: 8.

The CDR3 loop reads CASSQGQLSSYEQYF. As DNA, the CDR3 is TGTGCCAGCAGCCAGGGACAGTTGAGCTCCTACGAGCAGTACTTC. This chain joins TRBV7-9 and TRBJ2-7, with 7 bases identical to TRBD1. J was trimmed by 0 bases and V by 5 bases; bases with no gene match: 7. This CDR3 has 15 residues. Germline lookup yields CDR1 SEHNR and CDR2 FQNEAQ (reference sequence).

This clone turned up a few times. The chain carries TRBV5-1 and TRBJ2-1; D gene ambiguous. Trimming shortened V by 4 bases and J by 7 bases, and 9 bases separated the two germline ends. CDR3 length equals 12 residues. Germline lookup yields CDR1 SGHRS and CDR2 YFSETQ. CDR3 sequence: CASSQPPNEQFF. For the CDR3, the DNA is TGCGCCAGCAGCCAGCCCCCTAATGAGCAGTTCTTC.